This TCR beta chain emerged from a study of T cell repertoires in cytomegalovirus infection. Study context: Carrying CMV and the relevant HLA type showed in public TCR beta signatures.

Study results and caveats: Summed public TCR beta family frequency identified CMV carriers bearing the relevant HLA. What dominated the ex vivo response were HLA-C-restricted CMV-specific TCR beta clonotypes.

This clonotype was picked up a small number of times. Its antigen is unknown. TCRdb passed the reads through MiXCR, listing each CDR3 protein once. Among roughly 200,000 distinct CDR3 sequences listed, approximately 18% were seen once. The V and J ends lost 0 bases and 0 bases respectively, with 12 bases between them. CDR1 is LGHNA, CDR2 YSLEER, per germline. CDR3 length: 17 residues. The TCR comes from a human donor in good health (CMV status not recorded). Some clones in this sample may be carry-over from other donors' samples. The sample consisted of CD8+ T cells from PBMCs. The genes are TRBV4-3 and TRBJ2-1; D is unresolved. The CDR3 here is CASSQDPLSSSYNEQFF. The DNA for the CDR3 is TGCGCCAGCAGCCAAGATCCCCTTAGTAGCTCCTACAATGAGCAGTTCTTC.